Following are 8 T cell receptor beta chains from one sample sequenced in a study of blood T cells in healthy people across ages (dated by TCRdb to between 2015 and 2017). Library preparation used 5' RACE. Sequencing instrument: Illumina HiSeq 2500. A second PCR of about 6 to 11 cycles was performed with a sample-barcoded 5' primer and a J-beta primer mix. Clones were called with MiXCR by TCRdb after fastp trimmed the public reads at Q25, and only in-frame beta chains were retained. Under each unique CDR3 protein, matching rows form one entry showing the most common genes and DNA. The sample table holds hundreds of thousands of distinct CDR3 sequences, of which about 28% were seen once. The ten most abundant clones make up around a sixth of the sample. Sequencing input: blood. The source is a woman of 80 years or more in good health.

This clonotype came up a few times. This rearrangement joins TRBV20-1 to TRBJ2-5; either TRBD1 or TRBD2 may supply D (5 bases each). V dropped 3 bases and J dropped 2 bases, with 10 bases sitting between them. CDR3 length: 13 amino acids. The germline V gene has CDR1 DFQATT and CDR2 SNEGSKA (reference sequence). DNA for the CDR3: TGCAGTGCTAGGCACTGGGGGCAAGAGACCCAGTACTTC. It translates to CSARHWGQETQYF.

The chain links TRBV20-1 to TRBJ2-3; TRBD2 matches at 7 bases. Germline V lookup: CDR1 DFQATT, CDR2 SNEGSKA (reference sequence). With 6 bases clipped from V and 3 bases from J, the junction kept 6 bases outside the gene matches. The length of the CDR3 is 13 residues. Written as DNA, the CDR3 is TGCAGTGCCCCCCCCGGGGGGACAGATACGCAGTATTTT. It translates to CSAPPGGTDTQYF.

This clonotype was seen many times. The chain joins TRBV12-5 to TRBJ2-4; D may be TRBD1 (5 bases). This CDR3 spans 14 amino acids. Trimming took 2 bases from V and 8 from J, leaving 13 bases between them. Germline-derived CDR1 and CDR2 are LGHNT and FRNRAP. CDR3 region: CASGLSRVGDIQYF. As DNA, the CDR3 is TGTGCTAGTGGTTTGAGCAGGGTAGGGGACATTCAGTACTTC.

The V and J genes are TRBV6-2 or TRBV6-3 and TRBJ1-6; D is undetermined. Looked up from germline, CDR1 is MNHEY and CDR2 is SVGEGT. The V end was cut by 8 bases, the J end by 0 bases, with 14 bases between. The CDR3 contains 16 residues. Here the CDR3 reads CASSPILSSYNSPLHF. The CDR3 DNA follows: TGTGCCAGCTCCCCGATCTTGAGCTCCTATAATTCACCCCTCCACTTT.

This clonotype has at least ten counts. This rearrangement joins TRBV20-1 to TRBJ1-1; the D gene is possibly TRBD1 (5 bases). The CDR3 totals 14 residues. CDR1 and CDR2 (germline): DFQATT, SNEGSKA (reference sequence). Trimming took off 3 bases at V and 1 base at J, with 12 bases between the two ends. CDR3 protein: CSASSGMGNTEAFF. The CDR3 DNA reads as TGCAGTGCTAGTTCAGGGATGGGGAACACTGAAGCTTTCTTT.

Written as DNA, the CDR3 is TGCGCCAGCAGCCAACCGGGACTCACGGGCGAGCAGTACTTC. Translated: CASSQPGLTGEQYF. The J gene is TRBJ2-7, the V gene TRBV4-3; D may be TRBD2 (6 bases). Trimming left V 2 bases short and J 6 bases short, with 14 bases between. The CDR3 is 14 amino acids. Per germline, CDR1 LGHNA and CDR2 YSLEER.

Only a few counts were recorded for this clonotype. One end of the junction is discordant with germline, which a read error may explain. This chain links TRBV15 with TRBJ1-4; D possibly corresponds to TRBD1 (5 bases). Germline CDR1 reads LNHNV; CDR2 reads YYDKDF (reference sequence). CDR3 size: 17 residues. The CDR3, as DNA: TGTGCCACCGGCAGAGGCAGTTCGGGGGGAGCTAATGAAAAACTGTTTTTT. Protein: CATGRGSSGGANEKLFF.

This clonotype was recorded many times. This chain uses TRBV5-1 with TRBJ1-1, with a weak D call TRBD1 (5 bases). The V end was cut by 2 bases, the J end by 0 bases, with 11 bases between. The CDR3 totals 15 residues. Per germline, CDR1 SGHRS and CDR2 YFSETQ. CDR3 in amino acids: CASSFSGPLNTEAFF. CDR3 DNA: TGCGCCAGCAGCTTTTCAGGGCCCTTGAACACTGAAGCTTTCTTT.